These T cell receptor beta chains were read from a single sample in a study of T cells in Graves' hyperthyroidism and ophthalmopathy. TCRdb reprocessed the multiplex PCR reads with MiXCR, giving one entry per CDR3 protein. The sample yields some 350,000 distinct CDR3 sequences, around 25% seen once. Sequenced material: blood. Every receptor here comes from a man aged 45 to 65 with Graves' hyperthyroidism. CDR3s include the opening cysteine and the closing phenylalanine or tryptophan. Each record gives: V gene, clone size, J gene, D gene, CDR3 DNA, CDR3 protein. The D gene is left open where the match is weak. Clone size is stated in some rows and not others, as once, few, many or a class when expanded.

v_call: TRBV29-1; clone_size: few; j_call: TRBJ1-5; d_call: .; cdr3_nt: TGCAGCGTTGGACAGAGAGATCAGCCCCAGCATTTT; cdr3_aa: CSVGQRDQPQHF
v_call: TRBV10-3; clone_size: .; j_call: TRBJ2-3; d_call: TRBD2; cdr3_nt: TGTGCCATCAGTGGCTCGGCGGTAGCGGGAGTGACGGATACGCAGTATTTT; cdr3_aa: CAISGSAVAGVTDTQYF
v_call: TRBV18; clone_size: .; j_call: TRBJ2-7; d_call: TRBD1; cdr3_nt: TGTGCCAGCTCACCAGCGACAGGGATGCCCTACGAGCAGTACTTC; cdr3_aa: CASSPATGMPYEQYF
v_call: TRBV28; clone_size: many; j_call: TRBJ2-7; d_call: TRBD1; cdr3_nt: TGTGCCAGCAGCTCACAGTACCGGGACAGGAACTACGAGCAGTACTTC; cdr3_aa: CASSSQYRDRNYEQYF
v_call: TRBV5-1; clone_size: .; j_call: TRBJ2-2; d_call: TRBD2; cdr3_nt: TGCGCCAGCAGCGAACTAGCGGTACAGTCCACCGGGGAGCTGTTTTTT; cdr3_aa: CASSELAVQSTGELFF
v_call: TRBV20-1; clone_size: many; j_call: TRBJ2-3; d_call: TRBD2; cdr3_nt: TGCAGTGCTGAGCGGGAGGGCCTCCCAGATACGCAGTATTTT; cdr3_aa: CSAEREGLPDTQYF
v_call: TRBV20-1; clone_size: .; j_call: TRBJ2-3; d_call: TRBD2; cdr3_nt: TGCAGTGCTAGAAGCAGCGGGAGTTCAGATACGCAGTATTTT; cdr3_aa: CSARSSGSSDTQYF
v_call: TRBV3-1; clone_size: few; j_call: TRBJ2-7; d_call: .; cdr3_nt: TGTGCCAGCAGCCGATCCGGGACGGGCGAGCAGTACTTC; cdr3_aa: CASSRSGTGEQYF
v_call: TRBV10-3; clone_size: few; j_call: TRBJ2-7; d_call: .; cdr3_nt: TGTGCCATCAGTGGTTCCTACGAGCAGTACTTC; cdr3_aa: CAISGSYEQYF
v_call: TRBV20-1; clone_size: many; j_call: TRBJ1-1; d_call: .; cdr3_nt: TGCAGTGCTAGAGTTAGGGACACTGAAGCTTTCTTT; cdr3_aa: CSARVRDTEAFF
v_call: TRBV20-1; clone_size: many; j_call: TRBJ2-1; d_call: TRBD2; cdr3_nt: TGCAGTGCTAGGATGGGCGGGCTAGCGGGACGCAATGAGCAGTTCTTC; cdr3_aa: CSARMGGLAGRNEQFF
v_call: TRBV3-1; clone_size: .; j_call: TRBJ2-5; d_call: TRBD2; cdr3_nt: TGTGCCAGCAGCCCAACTAGCGGGAGGTCTCGGGAGACCCAGTACTTC; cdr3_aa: CASSPTSGRSRETQYF
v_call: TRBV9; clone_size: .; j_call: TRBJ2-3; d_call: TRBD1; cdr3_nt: TGTGCCAGCAGCCCTAGGGACAGTAGGACAGATACGCAGTATTTT; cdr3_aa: CASSPRDSRTDTQYF
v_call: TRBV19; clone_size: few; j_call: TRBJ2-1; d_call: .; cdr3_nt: TGTGCCAGTAGCATTGGGGGAGGGGGCCCCTTGGCCTACAATGAGCAGTTCTTC; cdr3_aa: CASSIGGGGPLAYNEQFF
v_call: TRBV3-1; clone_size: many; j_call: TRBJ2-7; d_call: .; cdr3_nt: TGTGCCAGCAGCCAAGCGGTCACTACCTACGAGCAGTACTTC; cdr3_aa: CASSQAVTTYEQYF
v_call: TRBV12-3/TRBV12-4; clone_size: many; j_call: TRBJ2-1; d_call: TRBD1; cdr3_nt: TGTGCCAGCAGAGCAGGGGGCGCGGTTCTTGGTGAGCAGTTCTTC; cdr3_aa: CASRAGGAVLGEQFF
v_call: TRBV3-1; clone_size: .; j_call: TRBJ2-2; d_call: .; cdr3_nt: TGTGCCAGCAGGGATGGGGTATTGCAGGGCACCGGGGAGCTGTTTTTT; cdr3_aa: CASRDGVLQGTGELFF
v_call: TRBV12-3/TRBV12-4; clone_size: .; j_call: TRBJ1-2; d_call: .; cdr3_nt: TGTGCCAGCCATGACACCCGGAATGGCTACACCTTC; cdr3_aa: CASHDTRNGYTF
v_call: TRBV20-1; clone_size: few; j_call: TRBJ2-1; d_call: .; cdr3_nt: TGCAGTGCTAGGGGTGCGGAGGGATACAATGAGCAGTTCTTC; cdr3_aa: CSARGAEGYNEQFF
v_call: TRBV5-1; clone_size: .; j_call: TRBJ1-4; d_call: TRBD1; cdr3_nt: TGCGCCAGCAGCTGGACAGGGGGCGGTGAAAAACTGTTTTTT; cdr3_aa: CASSWTGGGEKLFF
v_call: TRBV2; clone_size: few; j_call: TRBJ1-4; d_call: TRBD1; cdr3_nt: TGTGCCAGCAGTGAAGCTGCGGGACAGGGATCAAAACTGTTTTTT; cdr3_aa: CASSEAAGQGSKLFF
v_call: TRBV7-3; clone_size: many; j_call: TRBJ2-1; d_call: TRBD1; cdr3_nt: TGTGCCAGCAGCCCTCGGGCCGCGGACAGGGTAAATGAGCAGTTCTTC; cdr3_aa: CASSPRAADRVNEQFF